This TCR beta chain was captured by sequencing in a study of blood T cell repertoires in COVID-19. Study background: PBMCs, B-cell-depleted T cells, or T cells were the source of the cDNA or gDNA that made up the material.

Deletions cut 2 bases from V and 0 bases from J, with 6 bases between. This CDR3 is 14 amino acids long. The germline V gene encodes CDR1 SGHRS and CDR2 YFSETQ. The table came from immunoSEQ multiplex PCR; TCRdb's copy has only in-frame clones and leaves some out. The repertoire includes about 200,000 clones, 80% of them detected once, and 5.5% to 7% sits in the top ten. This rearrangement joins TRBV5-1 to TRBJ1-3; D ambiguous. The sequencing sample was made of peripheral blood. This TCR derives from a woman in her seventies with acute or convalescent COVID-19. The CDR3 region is CASSFDSSGNTIYF. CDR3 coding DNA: TGCGCCAGCAGCTTTGATAGCTCTGGAAACACCATATATTTT.